This is a list of T cell receptor beta chains from one sample in a study of T-cell memory formation after mild COVID-19. One entry per CDR3 protein results from TCRdb running MiXCR on the 5' RACE reads. The sample has 200,000 to 300,000 distinct CDR3 sequences; roughly a sixth are singletons. Sequenced material: PBMCs or a T cell subset sorted from them (not recorded which). The receptor set was obtained from a man younger than 35 who had mild COVID-19 (a few samples of this study predate the infection). Cell type and time point are not known. CDR3s include the opening cysteine and the closing phenylalanine or tryptophan. A row's size may be missing; if present it is once, few, many or a size class.

CASIKGPGLGVDTQYF | few | TRBJ2-3 | TRBV12-3/TRBV12-4
CSVVIDEQYF | few | TRBJ2-7 | TRBV29-1
CASSLSPLGVSGNTIYF | few | TRBJ1-3 | TRBV5-1
CASSHRTGLAGESTDTQYF | few | TRBJ2-3 | TRBV4-3
CASCSDGTEAFF | - | TRBJ1-1 | TRBV5-6
CASSSRDEYSPLHF | - | TRBJ1-6 | TRBV7-6
CASSYGTGVGDTQYF | - | TRBJ2-3 | TRBV4-1
CASSQDFIEDSSGANVLTF | few | TRBJ2-6 | TRBV4-3
CASSVGQYSNQPQHF | few | TRBJ1-5 | TRBV2
CASSPSTEAFF | many | TRBJ1-1 | TRBV6-2/TRBV6-3
CASRPDIWGNDQLAKNIQYF | - | TRBJ2-4 | TRBV28
CSVIGETQYF | - | TRBJ2-5 | TRBV29-1
CASSQGRGDQPQHF | few | TRBJ1-5 | TRBV4-3
CASSPPNQGETQYF | - | TRBJ2-5 | TRBV27
CASREGGAQETQYF | few | TRBJ2-5 | TRBV7-9
CSARAPMGYNEQFF | - | TRBJ2-1 | TRBV20-1
CASSFRTGLGDTDTQYF | few | TRBJ2-3 | TRBV7-9
CASRRTSGGKNEQFF | - | TRBJ2-1 | TRBV11-1
CASSQANRGEQFF | few | TRBJ2-1 | TRBV4-3
CASSPTDGNYNEQFF | - | TRBJ2-1 | TRBV12-3/TRBV12-4
CSASTGVDGGYTF | - | TRBJ1-2 | TRBV20-1
CASSLVPGNGNQPQHF | - | TRBJ1-5 | TRBV5-1
CASSLRRWAASGRGNQETQYF | - | TRBJ2-5 | TRBV5-1
CASSTQGALETQYF | - | TRBJ2-5 | TRBV7-2
CASSARDSNYEQYF | - | TRBJ2-7 | TRBV6-1
CASSLVLAGAYNEQFF | - | TRBJ2-1 | TRBV5-6
CASSYGQSGKLFF | few | TRBJ1-4 | TRBV7-2
CSAAQGGKNIQYF | - | TRBJ2-4 | TRBV20-1
CASSWDRGYEQYF | - | TRBJ2-7 | TRBV6-2/TRBV6-3
CASSYGRPGMNTEAFF | - | TRBJ1-1 | TRBV6-2/TRBV6-3
CASSAATGTVDEQFF | few | TRBJ2-1 | TRBV25-1
CASSQVEASEQFF | few | TRBJ2-1 | TRBV4-1
CASSTTGTSWYEQYF | few | TRBJ2-7 | TRBV19
CATQGNYGYTF | many | TRBJ1-2 | TRBV6-2/TRBV6-3
CASSRAGAETQYF | - | TRBJ2-5 | TRBV7-2
CASSLLAAHTDTQYF | - | TRBJ2-3 | TRBV12-3/TRBV12-4
CASTPAGQETQYF | few | TRBJ2-5 | TRBV10-2
CASSPGSGGSQETQYF | many | TRBJ2-5 | TRBV3-1
CAISKKGAVETQYF | - | TRBJ2-5 | TRBV10-3
CASSYNRGLEYF | - | TRBJ2-4 | TRBV6-2/TRBV6-3
CASSLETSYNSPLHF | - | TRBJ1-6 | TRBV5-1
CSARGDRATEAFF | - | TRBJ1-1 | TRBV20-1
CASSGGTGEGYTF | many | TRBJ1-2 | TRBV9
CASSRGTGLSGELFF | few | TRBJ2-2 | TRBV11-2
CSAPDTGNYGYTF | - | TRBJ1-2 | TRBV20-1
CASSYSSRARANEQFF | - | TRBJ2-1 | TRBV6-2/TRBV6-3
CASSSGQGHEQYF | few | TRBJ2-7 | TRBV5-1
CPSDSGGISNEQFF | few | TRBJ2-1 | TRBV7-2
CASSHVTGTGLFF | - | TRBJ1-4 | TRBV5-1
CASSLGRGGRNYGYTF | few | TRBJ1-2 | TRBV12-3/TRBV12-4
CASSPRVRADTQYF | - | TRBJ2-3 | TRBV4-3
CSATRDTGINQPQHF | - | TRBJ1-5 | TRBV20-1
CASSQTGAHYGYTF | - | TRBJ1-2 | TRBV11-2
CSATGGNNQPQHF | many | TRBJ1-5 | TRBV20-1
CASSQDQTEETQYF | few | TRBJ2-5 | TRBV4-1
CASSFTVPLLGEQFF | many | TRBJ2-1 | TRBV6-5
CASSLAVGGYEQYF | few | TRBJ2-7 | TRBV7-9
CASSPGGAGAASSYNEQFF | many | TRBJ2-1 | TRBV6-4
CASSQTSGGYQETQYF | few | TRBJ2-5 | TRBV4-3